Sequencing of this TCR beta chain was carried out in a study of vaccination and CD4 T cells after COVID-19. Overall study results and limits: Spike mono-reactivity was the property of 304 of 307 vaccine-specific clones in convalescent patients.

With regard to this clonotype: Its antigen is unknown.

Oncomine TCR Beta short-read sequencing was applied to DNA from cultured CD4+ T cells. TCRdb recomputed calls from the PCR reads with MiXCR, one row per CDR3 protein. The repertoire consists of more than 10,000 distinct CDR3 sequences, with 50% to 65% occurring once and the leading ten covering over 10%. Described treatment: roughly 10-day PBMC culture with coronavirus spike peptide pools or control peptides (ViraFEST assay). The germline gives CDR1 MNHEY, CDR2 SVGAGI. The CDR3 consists of 15 residues. Trimming left V 4 bases short and J 1 base short, with 12 bases between. The sample taken for sequencing was CD4+ T cells from blood, cultured in vitro. The clonotype comes from a human donor who had recovered from COVID-19. The V call is TRBV6-5, the J call TRBJ2-3; D is possibly TRBD2 (5 bases). DNA of the CDR3: TGTGCCAGCAGTTTATCGGGAAAGCGCACAGATACGCAGTATTTT. Amino acids: CASSLSGKRTDTQYF.